This T cell receptor beta chain stems from a study of T cells in Graves' hyperthyroidism and ophthalmopathy. Overall study results and limits: A model built on 13 V-J features separated ophthalmopathy from stable hyperthyroidism. Most thyroid clonotypes that were expanded above 0.001 also turned up in blood.

The count of this clonotype is one. Its antigen remains unidentified. Subjects with ophthalmopathy showed a Clinical Activity Score no lower than 3, a NOSPECS grade no lower than 4, and a duration shorter than 3 months. Reasons for excluding patients were uncontrolled infection, other autoimmune disease, pregnancy or lactation. V was pared by 0 bases and J by 2 bases, with 17 bases between. The CDR3 loop spans 16 amino acids. Germline V gives CDR1 SQVTM, CDR2 ANQGSEA. Amplification of TCR beta CDR3 regions used RNA as the template. First-round RT-PCR with HTBI primers amplified the TCR CDR3 region. From the multiplex PCR reads, TCRdb called clonotypes with MiXCR, one entry per CDR3 protein. This table has hundreds of thousands of distinct CDR3 sequences, roughly 20% appearing once.

The genes are TRBV29-1 and TRBJ2-7, with D perhaps TRBD1 or TRBD2 (5 bases each). Input material: blood. The TCR sequence derives from a man aged 25 to 40 with Graves' ophthalmopathy. CDR3 nucleotide sequence: TGCAGCGTTGAAGACCGCCGGGGCAGGACGGCCTACGAGCAGTACTTC. It codes for CSVEDRRGRTAYEQYF.